What follows are 9 T cell receptor beta chains derived from one specimen sequenced in a study of T cells in Graves' hyperthyroidism and ophthalmopathy (dated by TCRdb to between 2017 and 2020). The library came from multiplex PCR. TCRdb records Illumina HiSeq 2000 as the sequencer. The TCR beta CDR3 regions were amplified from RNA transcripts. For the first round of RT-PCR on the TCR CDR3, the HTBI primer set was used together with the Qiagen OneStep RT-PCR kit. The public reads were quality trimmed at Q25 with fastp and then assembled into clones with MiXCR by TCRdb, keeping productive beta chains. Every distinct CDR3 protein forms one entry, paired with its most common genes and DNA. Recorded for this sample are around 690,000 distinct CDR3 sequences; roughly a sixth of them occurred a single time. The top ten hold about 16% of the sample. The sample taken for sequencing was blood. The receptors derive from a man aged 45-65 years with Graves' hyperthyroidism.

As for this clonotype: A read error may account for a junction end that differs from germline. The chain recombines TRBV28 with TRBJ2-1; D might be TRBD2 (6 bases). This CDR3 contains 12 residues. The V gene's germline CDR1 is MDHEN and CDR2 SYDVKM. CDR3 nucleotide sequence: TGTGCCAGCAGTTCGGGAGATAATGAGCAGCTCTTC. As protein: CASSSGDNEQLF.

The V call is TRBV9, the J call TRBJ2-7; tentatively, D is TRBD1 (6 bases). Trimming pared 4 bases from V and 2 bases from J, leaving 16 bases between. Germline V CDR1 and CDR2: SGDLS, YYNGEE. CDR3 length: 15 residues. CDR3 DNA: TGTGCCAGCAGCCCCCGAACAGGGTCAACCTACGAGCAGTACTTC. It specifies CASSPRTGSTYEQYF.

This clonotype was observed at least ten times. CDR3 amino acids: CASTYMDGRTYEQYF. In nucleotides, the CDR3 is TGTGCCAGCACTTACATGGACGGGAGGACCTACGAGCAGTACTTC. The chain has TRBV28 and TRBJ2-7; 7 positions agree with TRBD2. CDR1 is MDHEN and CDR2 is SYDVKM in the germline V gene. V lost 7 bases, J lost 2 bases, and 11 bases stayed unmatched. This CDR3 comprises 15 residues.

This clonotype has only a few counts. The chain carries TRBV5-5 and TRBJ1-5; D is ambiguous. V lost 4 bases, J lost 7 bases, and 9 bases lay in between. In germline, CDR1 is SGHKS, CDR2 YYEKEE (reference sequence). This CDR3 has 12 amino acids. CDR3 nucleotide sequence: TGTGCCAGCAGCAGCGATAGCCAGCCCCAGCATTTT. This gives the protein CASSSDSQPQHF.

V is TRBV3-1 and J is TRBJ1-2; D gene ambiguous. Germline lookup yields CDR1 LGHDT and CDR2 YNNKEL (reference sequence). This CDR3 is built from 14 residues. The V and J ends lost 7 bases and 1 base respectively, with 13 bases between them. In nucleotides, the CDR3 is TGTGCCAGCAAAAGGAGCAGGAGTAACTATGGCTACACCTTC. Translation: CASKRSRSNYGYTF.

This clonotype was picked up a small number of times. This chain joins TRBV19 and TRBJ2-2; 7 nucleotides match TRBD1. Losses at the gene ends were 3 bases for V and 4 bases for J; bases not matched to a gene: 2. The CDR3 spans 14 residues. Germline lookup yields CDR1 LNHDA and CDR2 SQIVND (reference sequence). In DNA form, the CDR3 reads TGTGCCAGTAGTATGGGACAGTTCACCGGGGAGCTGTTTTTT. Encoded protein: CASSMGQFTGELFF. Variable domain in full (rest from reference TRBV19 and TRBJ2-2): DGGITQSPKYLFRKEGQNVTLSCEQNLNHDAMYWYRQDPGQGLRLIYYSQIVNDFQKGDIAEGYSVSREKKESFPLTVTSAQKNPTAFYLCASSMGQFTGELFFGEGSRLTVL.

In this sample, this clonotype turned up many times. This chain joins TRBV12-3 or TRBV12-4 and TRBJ2-1; D not resolved. Trimming shortened V by 2 bases and J by 10 bases, and 6 bases separated the two germline ends. This CDR3 is built from 11 residues. The CDR3 reads CASSLSREQFF. The CDR3 bases are TGTGCCAGCAGTTTATCGCGAGAGCAGTTCTTC.

The chain recombines TRBV18 with TRBJ1-1; D gene ambiguous. Germline values: CDR1 KGHSH, CDR2 LQKENI. V lost 4 bases and J lost 1, with 10 bases in between. The CDR3 runs to 14 residues. CDR3 sequence reads: CASSLQNTNTEAFF. CDR3 sequence (DNA): TGTGCCAGCTCACTACAAAATACGAACACTGAAGCTTTCTTT.

This clonotype came up many times. One junction end does not reproduce the germline sequence, and a read error may be involved. The rearrangement uses TRBV28 and TRBJ2-1, with D perhaps matching TRBD2 (7 bases). The CDR3 length is 16 residues. Germline CDR1 reads MDHEN; CDR2 reads SYDVKM. CDR3 sequence (DNA): TGTGCCGGCAGTTTATACGGGGGGCAAGGGTTCGTGGAGCAGTTCTTC. Translated, it gives CAGSLYGGQGFVEQFF.